These 19 T cell receptor beta chains originate from one sample sequenced in a study of tumor-infiltrating lymphocytes in primary liver carcinoma. Germline DNA was also extracted, while the blood RNA originated from unsorted whole blood. Production of TCR beta cDNA used approximately 0.55 ug total RNA together with a constant-region primer. Libraries covering TCR beta were generated through three nested multiplex PCR rounds (using a slightly modified ARM-PCR). The two initial PCR rounds, approximately 10 cycles each, used TRBV1-TRBV30 forward and C-beta reverse primers. MiXCR was run by TCRdb on the multiplex PCR reads, yielding one entry per CDR3 protein. Counted here are some 190,000 distinct CDR3 sequences, roughly 60% occurring once; the ten biggest clones make up around 68%. Sequencing was performed on peripheral blood. These receptors originate from a man aged 35 to 55 with primary liver carcinoma and hepatitis B virus infection.

Of note for this clonotype: This may come from a read error, since a much larger clone is one base off. The CDR3 ends on some other residue instead of the conserved phenylalanine or tryptophan, so this is likely a read error. The rearrangement uses TRBV12-3 or TRBV12-4 and TRBJ2-7; 10 nucleotides align to TRBD1. The V segment lost 6 bases and the J segment 2 bases; nucleotides outside the gene matches: 4. The CDR3 is made up of 14 amino acids. The CDR3 region is CASSPGQGPYEQYL. For the CDR3, the DNA is TGTGCCAGCAGCCCGGGACAGGGGCCCTACGAGCAGTACTTA.

The chain employs TRBV6-6 and TRBJ1-6, with D perhaps TRBD1 (6 bases). Germline V gives CDR1 MNHNY, CDR2 SVGAGI (reference sequence). Between the trimmed V and J ends, which lost 5 bases and 7 bases, there was a span of 9 bases. This CDR3 contains 13 residues. CDR3 protein: CASSAGDNSPLHF. The CDR3 coding sequence is TGTGCCAGCAGTGCAGGGGACAATTCACCCCTCCACTTT.

As for this clonotype: A much larger clone lies one base from this, so it may be a read error. The V call is TRBV6-6, the J call TRBJ2-7; TRBD1 or TRBD2 may be the D gene (5 bases each). Per germline, CDR1 MNHNY and CDR2 SVGAGI (reference sequence). This CDR3 is built from 15 residues. DNA of the CDR3: TGTGCCAGCGCCCTAACCGGGACCAGCTCCTACAAGCAGTACTTC. This sequence encodes CASALTGTSSYKQYF.

Concerning this clonotype itself: Since the CDR3 does not end with the conserved phenylalanine or tryptophan, this likely comes from a read error. This rearrangement joins TRBV10-2 to TRBJ2-1; no clear D. Looked up from germline, CDR1 is WSHSY and CDR2 is SAAADI. This CDR3 region has 15 residues. CDR3 DNA sequence: TGCGCCAGCAGTAAGTCAGGTGTCGGGCACGGTGAGCAGTTCATC. It is translated as CASSKSGVGHGEQFI.

Note on this clonotype: One junction end does not reproduce the germline sequence, and a read error may be involved. V is TRBV29-1 and J is TRBJ2-1; tentative D call: TRBD1 (5 bases). Per the germline V gene, CDR1 is SQVTM and CDR2 is ANQGSEA. The CDR3 length is 15 residues. CDR3 coding DNA: TGCAGCATGGGGCCTCCATCCAGCTCCTACAATGAGCAATTCTTC. This codes for CSMGPPSSSYNEQFF.

Many counts were recorded for this clonotype. The rearrangement joins TRBV11-2 to TRBJ2-7; D is perhaps TRBD2 (6 bases). The CDR3 length is 13 residues. V lost 5 bases and J 6 bases, leaving 14 bases between the germline ends. Germline V gene data show CDR1 as SGHAT and CDR2 as FQNNGV. This chain's CDR3 is CASSRGGESEQYF. The CDR3 DNA reads as TGTGCCAGCAGCAGGGGCGGGGAGAGCGAGCAGTACTTC.

In this sample, this clonotype turned up a few times. The chain recombines TRBV7-8 with TRBJ2-1; the match to TRBD2 covers 8 bases. CDR1 and CDR2 from the germline V gene are SGHVS and FQNEAQ. With V trimmed by 1 base and J by 9 bases, 5 bases remained unmatched. The CDR3 sequence is 14 residues long. The CDR3, as DNA: TGTGCCAGCAGCTTAGGACTAGCGCCTATTGAGCAGTTCTTC. Translation: CASSLGLAPIEQFF.

J is TRBJ2-3 and V is TRBV14; unclear D gene. The ends were cut back, 4 bases at V and 2 bases at J, with 7 bases in the middle. Germline CDR1 is SGHDN and CDR2 is FVKESK. The CDR3 runs to 13 residues. As DNA, the CDR3 is TGTGCCAGCAGCCGATTAGTCACAGATACGCAGTATTTT. Protein product: CASSRLVTDTQYF. Variable domain in full (rest from reference TRBV14 and TRBJ2-3): EAGVTQFPSHSVIEKGQTVTLRCDPISGHDNLYWYRRVMGKEIKFLLHFVKESKQDESGMPNNRFLAERTGGTYSTLKVQPAELEDSGVYFCASSRLVTDTQYFGPGTRLTVL.

On this clonotype: A read error may produce the germline difference seen at one junction end. J is TRBJ2-1 and V is TRBV4-1, with D unclear. Germline CDR1 MGHRA, CDR2 YSYEKL. CDR3 length equals 14 residues. The chain's CDR3 is CASGQVNSYNEQFF. DNA of the CDR3: TGCGCCAGCGGCCAAGTCAACAGCTACAATGAGCAGTTCTTC.

As to this clonotype: This may stem from a read error, because a much larger clone lies one nucleotide away. This rearrangement joins TRBV29-1 to TRBJ2-7; 9 positions match TRBD1. Per the germline V gene, CDR1 is SQVTM and CDR2 is ANQGSEA. The CDR3 is 12 residues long. DNA of the CDR3: TGCAGCTTTAGAGGACAGGGGACCGAGCAGTGCTTC. As protein: CSFRGQGTEQCF.

A note on this clonotype: Germline and junction disagree at one end, which may indicate a read error. The rearrangement links TRBV7-9 to TRBJ2-1; TRBD1 aligns across 7 bases. Germline V gene data show CDR1 as SEHNR and CDR2 as FQNEAQ (reference sequence). This CDR3 has 19 amino acids. The CDR3 protein is CASGFLGTAHFIGYNEQFF. The CDR3 DNA reads TGTGCCAGCGGCTTTTTGGGGACAGCACATTTTATAGGTTACAATGAGCAGTTCTTC.

There are many counts of this clonotype. The chain links TRBV29-1 to TRBJ2-1; TRBD2 aligns across 7 bases. Per germline, CDR1 SQVTM and CDR2 ANQGSEA. The CDR3 length is 14 residues. Trimming cost V 1 base and J 0 bases; bases outside gene matches: 0. CDR3 bases: TGCAGCGTTGAAGGGACTAGCTCCTACAATGAGCAGTTCTTC. The encoded protein is CSVEGTSSYNEQFF.

This chain uses TRBV6-1 with TRBJ2-1; TRBD1 aligns across 10 bases. From germline, CDR1 is MNHNS and CDR2 SASEGT. V lost 5 bases, J lost 4 bases, and 5 bases stayed unmatched. The CDR3 runs to 15 residues. The CDR3: CASSSGTGVYNEQFF. CDR3 in DNA: TGTGCCAGCAGTTCCGGGACAGGGGTTTACAATGAGCAGTTCTTC.

With respect to this clonotype: Its ends do not fully match the called genes, so a read error is possible. The chain carries TRBV6-5 and TRBJ2-5, with 9 bases aligning to TRBD1. Germline CDR1 is MNHEY and CDR2 is SVGAGI. This CDR3 is 14 amino acids long. The CDR3 is CAGREDRGQETQYF. CDR3 nucleotide sequence: TGTGCCGGCAGGGAGGACAGGGGCCAAGAGACCCAGTACTTC.

This clonotype has more than one count but fewer than ten. A much larger clone lies a single base off, so this may be a read error. The gene calls are TRBV11-2 and TRBJ2-7; 7 nucleotides match TRBD2. V lost 7 bases and J lost 7; bases outside the gene matches: 19. This CDR3 has 16 amino acids. Germline CDR1 reads SGHAT; CDR2 reads FQNNGV. The CDR3 coding sequence is TGTGCCAGCAACTTGGGCGGGGGACTACCCCCGACAGAGCAGTACTTC. This sequence encodes CASNLGGGLPPTEQYF.

Here the CDR3 reads CASTPDRGLGTGELFF. The CDR3 nucleotides are TGCGCCAGCACCCCGGACAGGGGGTTGGGCACCGGGGAGCTGTTTTTT. V is TRBV10-1 and J is TRBJ2-2, with 10 positions matching TRBD1. CDR1 is WNHNN, CDR2 SYGVQD, per germline (reference sequence). Unmatched junction bases numbered 9, after V lost 7 bases and J lost 4 bases. The CDR3 is made up of 16 amino acids.

A remark on this clonotype: The junction shows a germline mismatch at one end, possibly a read error. V is TRBV4-1 and J is TRBJ1-1, with D possibly TRBD1 on 5 matching bases. The length of the CDR3 is 15 residues. The germline CDR1 and CDR2 sequences are MGHRA and YSYEKL. CDR3 sequence (DNA): TGCGCCAGCAGCCAAGATGGAAGGGGAGGTACTGAAACTTTCTTT. Its translation is CASSQDGRGGTETFF.

This clonotype was detected only a few times. This chain connects TRBV4-1 to TRBJ2-1; maybe TRBD2 (6 bases). The V gene lost 1 base and the J gene lost 4 bases, with 11 bases spanning the gap. Per the germline V gene, CDR1 is MGHRA and CDR2 is YSYEKL. The CDR3 is 15 amino acids. The CDR3 DNA follows: TGCGCCAGCAGCCAAGCAGGACTACCATACAATGAGCAGTTCTTC. It yields the protein CASSQAGLPYNEQFF.

The V call is TRBV29-1, the J call TRBJ2-7; the match to TRBD1 covers 9 bases. CDR3 length equals 12 residues. Per the germline V gene, CDR1 is SQVTM and CDR2 is ANQGSEA. J gave up 9 bases and V 7 bases, and 10 bases lay outside the gene matches. CDR3 DNA: TGCAGCGCTTCGGACAGGGGATATGCGCAGTACTTC. Translation: CSASDRGYAQYF.